This T cell receptor (beta chain) was sequenced for a study of blood T cell repertoires in COVID-19. Some clones are missing from TCRdb's copy, which holds only in-frame ones; the method was immunoSEQ multiplex PCR. The table has about 100,000 clones, approximately 85% seen once. This clone occurred a few times. The limits of the CDR3 on the DNA are not certain, so only TCRdb's listed CDR3 is given. The CDR3 length equals 14 residues, ends included. In germline, CDR1 is SGHVS, CDR2 FNYEAQ. The chain combines TRBV7-6 with TRBJ2-5; the table gives TRBD1 as D, unverified against the DNA. Material for sequencing was peripheral blood. This TCR came from a woman aged 55-75 years with acute or convalescent COVID-19. The CDR3 here is CASSSSTGKETQYF.